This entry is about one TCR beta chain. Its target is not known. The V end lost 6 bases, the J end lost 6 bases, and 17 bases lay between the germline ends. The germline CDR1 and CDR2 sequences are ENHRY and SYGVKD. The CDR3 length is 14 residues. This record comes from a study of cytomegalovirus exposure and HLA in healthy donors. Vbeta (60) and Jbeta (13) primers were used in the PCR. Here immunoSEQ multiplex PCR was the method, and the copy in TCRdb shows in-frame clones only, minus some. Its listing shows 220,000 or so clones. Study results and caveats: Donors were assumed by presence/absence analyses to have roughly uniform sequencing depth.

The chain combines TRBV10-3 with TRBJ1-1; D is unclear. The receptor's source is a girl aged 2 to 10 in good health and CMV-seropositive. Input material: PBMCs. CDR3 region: CAIRDSRESPEAFF. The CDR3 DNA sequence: TGTGCCATCAGGGACTCTCGAGAGAGTCCTGAAGCTTTCTTT.